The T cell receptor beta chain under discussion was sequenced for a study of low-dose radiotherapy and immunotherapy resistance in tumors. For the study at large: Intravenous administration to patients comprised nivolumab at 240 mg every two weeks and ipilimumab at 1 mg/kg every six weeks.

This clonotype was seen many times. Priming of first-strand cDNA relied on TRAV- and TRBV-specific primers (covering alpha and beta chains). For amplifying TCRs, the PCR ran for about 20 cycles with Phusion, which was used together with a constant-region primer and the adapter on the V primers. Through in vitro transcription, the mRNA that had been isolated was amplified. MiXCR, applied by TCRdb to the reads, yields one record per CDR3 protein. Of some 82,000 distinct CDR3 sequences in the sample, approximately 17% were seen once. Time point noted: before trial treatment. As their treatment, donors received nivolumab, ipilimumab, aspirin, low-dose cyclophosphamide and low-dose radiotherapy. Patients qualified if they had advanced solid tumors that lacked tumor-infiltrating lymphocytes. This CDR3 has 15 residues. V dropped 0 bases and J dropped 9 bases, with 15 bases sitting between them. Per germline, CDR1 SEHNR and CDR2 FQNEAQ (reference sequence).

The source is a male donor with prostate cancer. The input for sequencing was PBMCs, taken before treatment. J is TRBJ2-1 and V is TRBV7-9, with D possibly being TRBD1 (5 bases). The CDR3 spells CASSLAVAGFLEQFF. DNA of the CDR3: TGTGCCAGCAGCTTAGCGGTTGCAGGGTTCCTTGAGCAGTTCTTC.